The rows below give T cell receptor beta chains drawn from one sample of a study of PD-1 blockade in mismatch repair-deficient tumors. Repertoires were generated with immunoSEQ multiplex PCR, while TCRdb's copy carries only in-frame clones and drops some. The data show 76,000 or so clones, about four fifths seen once. The sample was peripheral blood, taken 44 weeks after starting pembrolizumab. These receptors were taken from an adult with mismatch repair-deficient cancer. Both conserved end residues are part of each CDR3. The D gene is left open where the match is weak. Not every row has a clone size; where given, it reads once, few, many or a size class.

v_call	j_call	clone_size	d_call	cdr3_nt	cdr3_aa
TRBV7-9	TRBJ2-7	NA	TRBD2	TGTGCCAGCAGCTTAGTAACTTCTTTAGGGACTAGCGGGAGTATCGAGCAGTACTTC	CASSLVTSLGTSGSIEQYF
TRBV6-5	TRBJ1-2	NA	NA	TGTGCCAGCAGTTACTCCAGGGGAGGAGATGGCTACACCTTC	CASSYSRGGDGYTF
TRBV7-9	TRBJ2-7	NA	TRBD1	TGTGCCAGCAGCTTAGCCCGGACAGGCGGCCACGAGCAGTACTTC	CASSLARTGGHEQYF
TRBV15	TRBJ1-5	NA	TRBD1	TGTGCCACCAGCAGAGAAGACAGGGATGGCCAGCCCCAGCATTTT	CATSREDRDGQPQHF
TRBV14	TRBJ2-3	NA	TRBD2	TGTGCCAGCAGCCAACACTTACTAGCGGAGAAGCCAGATACGCAGTATTTT	CASSQHLLAEKPDTQYF
TRBV19	TRBJ2-7	NA	NA	TGTGCCAGTAGTCCGGGGTGGAGCGCCTCCTACGAGCAGTACTTC	CASSPGWSASYEQYF
TRBV7-6	TRBJ2-5	NA	NA	TGTGCCAGCAGCTTAGATCAAGGGGGGTTCATAGAGACCCAGTACTTC	CASSLDQGGFIETQYF
TRBV9	TRBJ2-7	NA	TRBD1	TGTGCCAGCAGCGTAGCTGGACAGGGCCCCTCCTACGAGCAGTACTTC	CASSVAGQGPSYEQYF
TRBV2	TRBJ1-4	few	NA	TGTGCCAGCAGTTCACTTCAGGGGAGGGAAAAACTGTTTTTT	CASSSLQGREKLFF
TRBV30	TRBJ1-2	NA	NA	TGTGCCTGGAGTCAGGCAGACTATGGCTACACCTTC	CAWSQADYGYTF
TRBV6-5	TRBJ2-2	NA	NA	TGTGCCAGCAGTTACGGGAAGTACACCGGGGAGCTGTTTTTT	CASSYGKYTGELFF
TRBV12-5	TRBJ1-5	once	NA	TGTGCTAGTGGTTTGGTAGTCGGTGGCAGGTACAATCAGCCCCAGCATTTT	CASGLVVGGRYNQPQHF
TRBV7-2	TRBJ2-7	NA	NA	TGTGCCAGCAGCTTAGGGGGCCCTGGCGGAACCTACGAGCAGTACTTC	CASSLGGPGGTYEQYF
TRBV25-1	TRBJ2-1	NA	TRBD2	TGTGCCAGCAGTGTTAGCGGGACCATCAATGAGCAGTTCTTC	CASSVSGTINEQFF